This TCR beta chain was documented in a study of tumor-infiltrating lymphocytes in primary liver carcinoma. For each extraction, RNA and DNA were obtained together from about 20-30 mg of unsorted bulk tissue. Surgical resection served as treatment for the primary liver carcinoma of these patients. This clonotype was seen just once. The input was approximately 500 ng total RNA; TCR beta cDNA was made from it with a constant-region primer. Libraries covering TCR beta were generated through three nested multiplex PCR rounds (using a slightly modified ARM-PCR). One entry per CDR3 protein, called by TCRdb with MiXCR from the multiplex PCR reads. The repertoire holds fewer than 250,000 distinct CDR3 sequences, just under 85% seen once, with 15% to 20% in the top ten. The sequenced sample consisted of tumor tissue from primary liver carcinoma. The TCR sequence derives from a man aged 40-49 years with primary liver carcinoma and hepatitis B virus infection.

The CDR3 protein is CASRTRGSSSEQFF. The CDR3 DNA reads as TGTGCCAGCCGGACTAGGGGGAGTTCAAGTGAGCAGTTCTTC. The chain couples TRBV6-6 to TRBJ2-1; D perhaps matches TRBD2 (7 bases). Germline V gives CDR1 MNHNY, CDR2 SVGAGI (reference sequence). V lost 8 bases, J lost 9 bases, and 20 bases lay in between. The CDR3 has 14 amino acids.